Listed below are T cell receptor beta chains from one sample, sequenced in a study of cytomegalovirus exposure and HLA in healthy donors. TCRdb keeps only in-frame clones here, not all; method: immunoSEQ multiplex PCR. The sample contains some 190,000 clones, 85% of which appear only once. Sequenced input: PBMCs. The receptors were gathered from a boy aged 2 to 9 in good health and CMV-seronegative. Both conserved end residues are part of each CDR3. A D gene is named only where the DNA matches it firmly. Clone size is shown for a subset of rows, as once, few, many or a class of expanded clone.

CDR3 protein | CDR3 DNA | J gene | V gene | D gene | clone size
CASSLPTGYNEQFF | TGTGCCAGCAGCTTACCAACAGGGTACAATGAGCAGTTCTTC | TRBJ2-1 | TRBV5-6 | NA | NA
CASSYPGLNSPLHF | TGTGCCAGCAGTTACCCCGGACTTAATTCACCCCTCCACTTT | TRBJ1-6 | TRBV25-1 | NA | NA
CASTLGLVGGYTF | TGTGCCAGTACCCTGGGCCTCGTAGGAGGCTACACCTTC | TRBJ1-2 | TRBV19 | NA | NA
CASSQEGAGGFYNEQFF | TGCGCCAGCAGCCAAGAAGGTGCGGGGGGATTCTACAATGAGCAGTTCTTC | TRBJ2-1 | TRBV4-1 | TRBD2 | NA
CASSFRDNYNEQFF | TGTGCCAGCAGTTTCCGGGACAATTACAATGAGCAGTTCTTC | TRBJ2-1 | TRBV27 | NA | NA
CASSQGDIAGLAYEQYF | TGTGCCAGCAGCCAAGGGGATATAGCGGGCTTGGCCTACGAGCAGTACTTC | TRBJ2-7 | TRBV14 | TRBD2 | once
CASSHPFPSSGEVTDTQYF | TGCGCCAGCAGCCACCCCTTCCCTTCTAGCGGGGAAGTCACAGATACGCAGTATTTT | TRBJ2-3 | TRBV4-1 | TRBD2 | few
CASSPISGGDTQYF | TGTGCCAGCTCACCAATATCAGGGGGGGATACGCAGTATTTT | TRBJ2-3 | TRBV18 | NA | NA
CATTPGRGYNEQFF | TGTGCCACCACCCCGGGGCGGGGTTACAATGAGCAGTTCTTC | TRBJ2-1 | TRBV6-6 | NA | NA
CASSPPGLPGDEQYF | TGTGCCAGCAGTCCCCCCGGGCTGCCAGGGGACGAGCAGTACTTC | TRBJ2-7 | TRBV27 | NA | NA
CASSVGGATNEKLFF | TGTGCCAGCAGCGTAGGCGGTGCAACTAATGAAAAACTGTTTTTT | TRBJ1-4 | TRBV9 | NA | NA
CASSQDRRTEAFF | TGCGCCAGCAGCCAAGATCGGAGGACTGAAGCTTTCTTT | TRBJ1-1 | TRBV4-1 | NA | NA
CASNPLAGADTQYF | TGTGCCAGCAACCCACTAGCGGGAGCAGATACGCAGTATTTT | TRBJ2-3 | TRBV28 | TRBD2 | once
CASRTDRGRLETQYF | TGTGCCAGCAGGACCGACAGGGGGCGTTTGGAGACCCAGTACTTC | TRBJ2-5 | TRBV6-5 | TRBD1 | NA
CSVRGGIRQGVNTEAFF | TGCAGCGTTCGGGGGGGGATTCGACAGGGGGTAAACACTGAAGCTTTCTTT | TRBJ1-1 | TRBV29-1 | TRBD1 | NA
CASSLALQHLQNSGEAFF | TGTGCCAGCAGCTTAGCGCTCCAGCACCTACAGAACTCCGGTGAAGCTTTCTTT | TRBJ1-1 | TRBV7-9 | NA | NA
CASSSLGTGSHQPQHF | TGTGCCAGCAGCTCCCTCGGGACAGGGTCCCATCAGCCCCAGCATTTT | TRBJ1-5 | TRBV5-5 | TRBD1 | NA
CASSQGMDRAERGYTF | TGTGCCAGCAGCCAAGGCATGGACAGGGCCGAGCGTGGCTACACCTTC | TRBJ1-2 | TRBV13 | TRBD1 | NA
CAGKGAGEGTGELFF | TGCGCCGGCAAAGGGGCAGGGGAAGGCACCGGGGAGCTGTTTTTT | TRBJ2-2 | TRBV23-1 | NA | NA
CASSEAYRGGYGYTF | TGTGCCAGCAGTGAAGCCTACAGGGGTGGATATGGCTACACCTTC | TRBJ1-2 | TRBV6-1 | TRBD1 | NA
CASSLRDWGDEQFF | TGTGCCAGCAGTCTCCGGGACTGGGGCGATGAGCAGTTCTTC | TRBJ2-1 | TRBV27 | NA | NA
CASSPHRGNFGELFF | TGTGCCAGCAGTCCACACAGGGGGAATTTCGGGGAGCTGTTTTTT | TRBJ2-2 | TRBV27 | TRBD1 | NA
CASRQEQGGSEAFF | TGTGCCAGCAGACAGGAACAGGGAGGGTCTGAAGCTTTCTTT | TRBJ1-1 | TRBV6-6 | NA | NA
CASSLGNPGGGGYTF | TGTGCCAGCAGCTTGGGAAACCCGGGGGGAGGTGGCTACACCTTC | TRBJ1-2 | TRBV5-6 | NA | NA
CASSPPRGTGANQPQHF | TGTGCCAGCAGTCCCCCTAGAGGGACAGGGGCCAATCAGCCCCAGCATTTT | TRBJ1-5 | TRBV2 | TRBD1 | NA
CASSSSGEPQHF | TGTGCCAGCAGTTCTAGCGGGGAGCCCCAGCATTTT | TRBJ1-5 | TRBV6-1 | NA | NA
CASSIVTGATSPLHF | TGTGCCAGTAGTATAGTAACAGGGGCGACGTCACCCCTCCACTTT | TRBJ1-6 | TRBV19 | TRBD1 | NA
CSVEESRSRLF | TGCAGCGTTGAGGAATCGCGGTCCAGACTCTTC | TRBJ2-1 | TRBV29-1 | NA | NA
CAWSDTPNTEAFF | TGTGCCTGGAGCGACACCCCGAACACTGAAGCTTTCTTT | TRBJ1-1 | TRBV30 | NA | NA
CASSSGFGNEKLFF | TGTGCCAGCAGTTCCGGGTTTGGGAATGAAAAACTGTTTTTT | TRBJ1-4 | TRBV28 | NA | NA
CAWSQLAGRSSTEAFF | TGTGCCTGGAGTCAACTAGCAGGGAGGTCAAGCACTGAAGCTTTCTTT | TRBJ1-1 | TRBV30 | NA | NA
CASRAGGSYNEQFF | TGTGCCAGCAGAGCGGGGGGATCCTACAATGAGCAGTTCTTC | TRBJ2-1 | TRBV25-1 | TRBD2 | NA
CASSLPGQNEQFF | TGTGCCAGCAGCTTACCCGGACAGAATGAGCAGTTCTTC | TRBJ2-1 | TRBV11-3 | NA | NA
CASSPARVGEKLFF | TGTGCCAGCAGTCCGGCCAGGGTTGGTGAAAAACTGTTTTTT | TRBJ1-4 | TRBV28 | NA | NA
CASSADSGGVLSEQFF | TGTGCCAGCAGCGCAGATTCCGGGGGGGTATTATCAGAGCAGTTCTTC | TRBJ2-1 | TRBV9 | TRBD2 | NA
CASRTGANEQFF | TGTGCCAGCAGGACAGGGGCCAATGAGCAGTTCTTC | TRBJ2-1 | TRBV6-5 | TRBD1 | NA
CASSPLQGSQETQYF | TGTGCCAGCAGTCCCCTACAGGGGAGCCAAGAGACCCAGTACTTC | TRBJ2-5 | TRBV28 | TRBD1 | NA